The clone carrying this TCR beta chain was seen more than once but under ten times. Its specificity is not known. TCRdb passed the reads through MiXCR, listing each CDR3 protein once. The data contain 900,000 to 950,000 distinct CDR3 sequences, approximately 30% of them singletons. This entry comes from a study of T cell repertoires in cytomegalovirus infection. As for the study in general: Well-studied HLA-B-restricted CMV epitopes were used in the study alongside recently identified HLA-C-restricted ones. Indications of both CMV infection and matching HLA type were provided by public TCR beta signatures. Study findings and constraints: Identification of carriers of CMV plus the relevant HLA was performed using cumulative public TCR beta family frequency. It was HLA-C-restricted CMV-specific TCR beta clonotypes that dominated the response ex vivo.

The source of this sequence is a human donor in good health (CMV status not recorded). Some clones in this sample may be carry-over from other donors' samples. Sequenced material: cultured CD8+ T cells from PBMCs, taken from culture after CMV antigen stimulation.

The CDR3 sequence is CASSVMGKRGSTDTQYF. The CDR3 region has the DNA TGTGCCAGCAGCGTCATGGGAAAGCGGGGTAGCACAGATACGCAGTATTTT. The J gene is TRBJ2-3, the V gene TRBV9, with 7 bases identical to TRBD2. This CDR3 region has 17 residues. With 2 bases clipped from V and 0 bases from J, the junction kept 9 bases outside the gene matches. CDR1 SGDLS and CDR2 YYNGEE come from the germline V gene. The complete variable domain, with remaining parts taken from reference TRBV9 and TRBJ2-3, reads DSGVTQTPKHLITATGQRVTLRCSPRSGDLSVYWYQQSLDQGLQFLIQYYNGEERAKGNILERFSAQQFPDLHSELNLSSLELGDSALYFCASSVMGKRGSTDTQYFGPGTRLTVL.